This TCR beta chain came from a study of cytomegalovirus exposure and HLA in healthy donors (dated by TCRdb to the late 2010s). Broadly, across the study: According to an earlier analysis of several hundred of the donors, 150 million to 200 million T cells yielded over 100 million unique TCR beta sequences and 276 Gb of sequence data. Of the 350 to 450 genotyped donors, approximately 81% were placed in the genetic ancestry cluster associated with self-reported Caucasian donors. Typing coverage varied by locus: about 620-640 donors for A, B, C, DRB1 and DQB1; 500 to 550 for DQA1; more than 600 for DPA1; some 470 for DPB1. The study combined high-throughput TCR immunosequencing, statistical association of individual TCRs with disease status, and machine learning to predict cytomegalovirus infection status. To decide whether each TCR beta V gene segment behaved as functional or pseudogenic, an earlier analysis of fewer than 750 of the donors relied on high-throughput TCR beta sequencing. Using immunosequencing, the study profiled T cell repertoires from fewer than 850 subjects and related those repertoires to cytomegalovirus serostatus. The study aimed to test whether signatures of past pathogen exposure could be identified by cataloging public T cell receptors. In a later genetic analysis, genome-wide SNP genotypes for about 60% of the 666 donors were used, and that subset was treated as a discovery cohort. All discovery cohort repertoires had been generated on a single sequencing platform. A separate validation cohort of more than 100 different subjects was used in addition to the 666-subject first cohort. On average, 235,054 unique TCR beta nucleotide sequences were sequenced per donor among roughly 430 genotyped donors of the cohort, with roughly 20% of those sequences being non-productive. In a later analysis, previously published TCR beta repertoires from about 670 donors were re-analyzed and high-resolution HLA genotyping was added so that TCR occurrence patterns could be studied. HLA typing covered class I and class II loci at four-digit resolution. In the later analysis, no new phenotypic data were used to find candidate immune exposures; instead, reliance was placed on TCR beta sequences and their occurrence across donors. Donor age, sex, ethnicity and CMV serostatus were collected together with the repertoire data. An early release that covered about 600 HLA-typed donors contained around 300 gigabases of sequencing data and 75 million to 100 million unique TCR sequences. Roughly five DR-DQ haplotypes were handled as single units for association and clustering because linkage in the cohort was strong.

The cohort consisted of some 670 healthy bone marrow donors. At the time of sampling, all cohort members were nominally healthy, though unrecorded immune exposures were likely present. The donor tested CMV seronegative and was one of the 352 seronegative cohort members. Each donor provided a peripheral blood sample, and peripheral blood mononuclear cells were used for TCR beta sequencing. Genomic DNA extraction from the blood cell samples was performed with the Qiagen DNeasy Blood Extraction Kit. Note on this clone: The target of this receptor is not known. The input lacks base qualities; no much larger clone sits a single base away.

The trim is 0 bases for V and 0 bases for J, with a gap of 8 bases between the germline ends. CDR1 is given as LNHNV and CDR2 as YYDKDF, both from the germline V gene (reference sequence). From cysteine to phenylalanine, the CDR3 is 15 amino acids long. The retained sequence is limited to the CDR3, 45 bases, with the frame set at the first base. Summary of the overall study and its limitations: A further reported finding was that TCR beta sequences accurately predicted the HLA-A and HLA-B alleles for most subjects in the first cohort. According to the authors, the approach could potentially be generalized to other disease states and immunological phenotypes. At a false discovery rate of 0.05, a later analysis linked 16,951 TCR beta sequences to specific HLA alleles. Linkage disequilibrium might explain the correlated functional status among segregating V segments, but an unknown experimental factor could not be excluded. Most TCR sequences were observed very rarely across donors, whereas some public TCRs were present in many individuals. When HLA alleles, especially DR and DQ, strongly co-occurred, attributing TCR associations to individual alleles was difficult. In both the original and validation cohorts, the classifier was reported to diagnose cytomegalovirus status with high specificity and sensitivity. An association between a missense DCLRE1C variant and V-gene and J-gene trimming of TCR beta chains was found in a later genetic analysis and replicated in an independent cohort. The cohort was sequenced for TCR beta chains only, and without alpha or paired-chain data the features that could be detected were limited. A later analysis found that TCR association rates varied across HLA loci, with DRB1 alleles showing the most associated TCRs and HLA-C alleles the fewest. In vitro tests confirmed that a few of the cytomegalovirus-associated TCR beta chains recognize cytomegalovirus antigens. In an earlier analysis of about 550 of the donors, most TCR beta V segments were observed in productive rearrangements about 90% or about 30% of the time, broadly matching IMGT annotations. A later analysis found that most CMV-associated TCR beta chains appeared HLA-restricted, with HLA associations seemingly driven largely by CMV exposure. CMV serostatus was the only immune exposure information available for the cohort. The presence/absence analyses assumed that sequencing depth was roughly uniform across donors, and that assumption may not be true. The earlier analysis of 587 of the donors excluded around 17 rarely observed V segments, including chromosome 9 orphons, because counts were too low. Several of the top co-occurrence clusters appeared to be linked to parvovirus B19, influenza, CMV and Epstein-Barr virus, according to a later analysis. A later genetic analysis reported fewer N-insertions in productive TCRs among donors in an Asian-associated ancestry cluster than the approximately 700-donor mean. The sequencing pipeline was judged likely to have produced a cluster of highly shared sequence variants as a technical artifact. Because the 87-base-pair reads could not distinguish some IMGT-functional V segments, including TRBV6-2 and TRBV6-3, those segments were excluded. Because some donors lacked HLA typing at each locus, the association tests relied only on the typed subset. A later analysis found that HLA-associated TCR beta chains were more clonally expanded and had lower generation probabilities than equally common non-associated chains. A total of roughly 160 TCR beta chains were listed by the study as associated with cytomegalovirus.

Libraries were prepared through the immunoSEQ multiplex PCR assay. For the multiplex PCR, a mixture combining 60 forward primers for TCR Vbeta segments and 13 reverse primers for TCR Jbeta segments was used. The CDR3 region of rearranged TCR beta genes was amplified from genomic DNA with a multiplex PCR assay. On the Illumina HiSeq System, the amplified TCR beta libraries were sequenced as 87-base-pair reads. On the authors' methods: Across the 700 or so repertoires, a later analysis counted tens of millions of unique TCR beta chains, roughly 11 million of which were shared by at least two donors. A nearest-neighbor algorithm error-corrected the raw reads and collapsed the reads into unique sequences, merging closely related sequences to remove PCR and sequencing errors. Alignment of CDR3 sequences to IMGT reference sequences was used to assign V, D and J gene segments. For a sequence to be retained, at least a six-nucleotide match to both a V gene segment and a J gene segment was required. A rearrangement counted as productive if the CDR3 had no stop codons and remained in frame with V and J, and every other rearrangement counted as non-productive. Following IMGT convention, CDR3 was defined as the stretch from the second conserved V-encoded cysteine to the conserved J-encoded phenylalanine. The earlier analysis of 587 of the donors excluded sequences that lacked an unambiguous match to a single V gene segment. In an earlier analysis of some 590 of the donors, a V segment was called functional when productive rearrangements were above 56.7%, and segregating when the standard deviation between donors exceeded 5%. To diagnose cytomegalovirus status from the catalog of TCR beta chain sequences, a statistical classification framework was built. A later analysis assigned V and J genes by comparing TCR nucleotide sequences with IMGT/GENE-DB human TR gene sequences. In a later analysis, CDR3 sequences and most-parsimonious VDJ recombination scenarios were assigned using the TCRdist pipeline. In a later analysis, each TCR beta chain was defined by its CDR3 amino acid sequence together with its V-gene family, and reads lacking a unique V-gene family were excluded. To address suspected cross-contamination and a sequencing artifact, a later analysis removed under 600 highly shared, low-generation-probability nucleotide sequences. A later analysis calculated a clonal expansion index for each public chain from normalized within-repertoire ranks of inferred template counts. Generation probabilities in a later analysis came from a VDJ recombination model fitted to out-of-frame rearrangements, and those results were checked against IGoR. Hypergeometric tests were used in a later analysis to score TCR-TCR, TCR-HLA and TCR-CMV co-occurrence, with a repertoire-size bias correction applied to the TCR pairs. In a later analysis, false discovery rates were estimated by permuting HLA or CMV assignments 20 times. In a later analysis, co-occurring TCRs were grouped using DBSCAN, with TCRdist sequence similarity added in when clustering inside HLA-allele-positive subsets. For co-occurrence clustering, repertoires with fewer than 30,000 or more than 120,000 public chains were excluded, along with five repertoires with anomalous nucleotide sharing. Drawn from immuneACCESS, this table holds only the in-frame rearrangements with V and J called that TCRdb kept. Clones are partly lost; checked studies trace under half to an unresolved V gene and leave the rest unexplained. For V, J and clone size, that table is used; D and trimming come from the DNA. Here the sample has 180,000 or so clones; 80% occur a single time. The ten most abundant clones make up around 1.9% of the sample.

Sequenced: PBMCs. This receptor was taken from a woman aged 30 to 39 in good health and CMV-seronegative. The chain employs TRBV15 and TRBJ1-2; there is no confident call for the D gene. This receptor has the CDR3 CATSRDATANYGYTF. In nucleotides, the sequence is TGTGCCACCAGCAGAGATGCAACGGCTAACTATGGCTACACCTTC. Full variable domain (CDR3 extended with the reference TRBV15 and TRBJ1-2 proteins): DAMVIQNPRYQVTQFGKPVTLSCSQTLNHNVMYWYQQKSSQAPKLLFHYYDKDFNNEADTPDNFQSRRPNTSFCFLDIRSPGLGDTAMYLCATSRDATANYGYTFGSGTRLTVV.